Reported below is one TCR beta chain. Its specificity is not known. The PCR was carried out with 60 Vbeta primers and 13 Jbeta primers. Profiling relied on immunoSEQ multiplex PCR, and the TCRdb table lists in-frame clones only, not all of them. Here the sample spans around 150,000 clones, roughly 77% being singletons. The sample originates from a study of cytomegalovirus exposure and HLA in healthy donors. As for the study in general: The early release's HLA-typed donors yielded 70 million to 85 million unique TCRs.

The CDR3 runs 15 residues. V dropped 6 bases and J dropped 1; count of bases not matched to a gene: 4. Germline loops: CDR1 SGHNT, CDR2 YYREEE (reference sequence). Study-wide points: Presence/absence comparisons presumed near-even sequencing depth among donors.

The rearrangement links TRBV5-4 to TRBJ2-5; TRBD2 aligns across 12 bases. The source is a man aged 50 or older in good health and CMV-seropositive. Sequencing was done on a sample of PBMCs. The CDR3 bases are TGTGCCAGCAACCTAGCGGGGGGGCCCCAAGAGACCCAGTACTTC. This gives the protein CASNLAGGPQETQYF.